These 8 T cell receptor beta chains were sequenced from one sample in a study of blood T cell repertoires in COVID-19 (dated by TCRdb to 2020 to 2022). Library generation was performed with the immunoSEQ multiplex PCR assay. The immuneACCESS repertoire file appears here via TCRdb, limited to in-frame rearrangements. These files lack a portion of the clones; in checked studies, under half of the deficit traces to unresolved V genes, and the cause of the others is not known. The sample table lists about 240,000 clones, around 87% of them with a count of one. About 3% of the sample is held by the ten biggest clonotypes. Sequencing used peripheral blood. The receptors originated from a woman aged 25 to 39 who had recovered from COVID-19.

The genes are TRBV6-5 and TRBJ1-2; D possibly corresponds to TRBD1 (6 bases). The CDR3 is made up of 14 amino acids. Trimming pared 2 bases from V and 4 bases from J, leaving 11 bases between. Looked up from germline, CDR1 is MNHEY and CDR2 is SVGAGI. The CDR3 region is CASSYADSSYGYTF. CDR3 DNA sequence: TGTGCCAGCAGTTACGCGGACAGCTCCTATGGCTACACCTTC.

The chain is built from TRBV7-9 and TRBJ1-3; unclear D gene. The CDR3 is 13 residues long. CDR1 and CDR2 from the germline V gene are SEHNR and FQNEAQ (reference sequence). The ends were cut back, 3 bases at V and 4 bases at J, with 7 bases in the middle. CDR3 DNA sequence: TGTGCCAGCAGCTTTGTTGAGGGAAACACCATATATTTT. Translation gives CASSFVEGNTIYF.

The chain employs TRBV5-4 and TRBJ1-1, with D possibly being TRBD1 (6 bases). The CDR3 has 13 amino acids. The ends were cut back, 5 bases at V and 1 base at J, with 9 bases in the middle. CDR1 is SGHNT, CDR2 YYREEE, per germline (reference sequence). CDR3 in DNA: TGTGCCAGCAGTTCGACAGGGAACACTGAAGCTTTCTTT. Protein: CASSSTGNTEAFF. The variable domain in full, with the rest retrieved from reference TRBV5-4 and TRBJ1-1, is ETGVTQSPTHLIKTRGQQVTLRCSSQSGHNTVSWYQQALGQGPQFIFQYYREEENGRGNFPPRFSGLQFPNYSSELNVNALELDDSALYLCASSSTGNTEAFFGQGTRLTVV.

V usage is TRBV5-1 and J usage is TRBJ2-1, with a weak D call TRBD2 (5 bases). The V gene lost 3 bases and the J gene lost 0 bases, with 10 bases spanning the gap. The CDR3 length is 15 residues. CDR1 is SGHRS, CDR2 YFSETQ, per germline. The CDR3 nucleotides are TGCGCCAGCAGCTCTGACTACCGCTCCTACAATGAGCAGTTCTTC. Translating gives CASSSDYRSYNEQFF. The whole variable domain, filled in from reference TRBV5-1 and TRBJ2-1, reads KAGVTQTPRYLIKTRGQQVTLSCSPISGHRSVSWYQQTPGQGLQFLFEYFSETQRNKGNFPGRFSGRQFSNSRSEMNVSTLELGDSALYLCASSSDYRSYNEQFFGPGTRLTVL.

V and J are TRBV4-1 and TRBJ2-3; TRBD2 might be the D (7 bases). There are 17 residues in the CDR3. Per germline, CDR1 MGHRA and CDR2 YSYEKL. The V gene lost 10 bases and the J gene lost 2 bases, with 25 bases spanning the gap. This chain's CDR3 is CANICPGAGASTDTQYF. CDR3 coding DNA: TGCGCCAACATATGCCCTGGTGCGGGGGCGTCCACAGATACGCAGTATTTT.

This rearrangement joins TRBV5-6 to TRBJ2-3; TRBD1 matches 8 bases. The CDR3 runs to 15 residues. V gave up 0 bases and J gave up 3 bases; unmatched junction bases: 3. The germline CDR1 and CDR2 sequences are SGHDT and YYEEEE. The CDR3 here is CASSLADRGTDTQYF. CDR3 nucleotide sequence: TGTGCCAGCAGCTTGGCTGACAGGGGTACAGATACGCAGTATTTT.

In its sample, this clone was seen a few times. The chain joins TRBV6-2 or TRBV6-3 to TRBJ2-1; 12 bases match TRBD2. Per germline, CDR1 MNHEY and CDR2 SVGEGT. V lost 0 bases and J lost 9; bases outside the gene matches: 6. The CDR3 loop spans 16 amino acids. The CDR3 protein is CASSYSKLAGGGEQFF. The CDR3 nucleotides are TGTGCCAGCAGTTACTCGAAACTAGCGGGGGGAGGTGAGCAGTTCTTC.

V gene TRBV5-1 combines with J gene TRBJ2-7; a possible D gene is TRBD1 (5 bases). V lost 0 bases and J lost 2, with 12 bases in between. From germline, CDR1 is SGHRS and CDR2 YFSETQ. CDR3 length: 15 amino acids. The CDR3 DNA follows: TGCGCCAGCAGCTTGGACCAGGGTCTCACCTACGAGCAGTACTTC. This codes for CASSLDQGLTYEQYF.